This T cell receptor beta chain was captured in a study of cytomegalovirus exposure and HLA in healthy donors. The overall study: An analysis done earlier identified about 120 million unique TCR beta sequences from 190 million or so T cells. Whole-study findings and limits: The classifier, whose performance was assessed in both the original and validation cohorts, reportedly diagnosed cytomegalovirus status with high specificity and sensitivity.

The V gene lost 1 base and the J gene lost 0 bases, with 8 bases spanning the gap. The CDR3 length is 15 residues. CDR1 is MGHDK, CDR2 SYGVNS, per germline. Primers for the PCR totalled 60 Vbeta and 13 Jbeta. Original handling: Unique TCR beta chains totaled 80 million to 100 million in a later count, with around 11 million of them shared. Sequencing was performed with immunoSEQ multiplex PCR; in TCRdb, only in-frame clones are kept and a portion is missing. The V and J calls and the clone size are those of that table, but D and trimming were determined from the DNA. The data show about 210,000 clones, over 75% seen once. This clone has only a few counts. Antigen specificity is unknown. The same CDR3 arises from other DNA sequences in this sample as well.

The clonotype originates from a male donor in good health and CMV-seronegative. Sequenced material: PBMCs. The gene calls are TRBV25-1 and TRBJ2-3, with D possibly TRBD2 on 5 matching bases. The CDR3 coding sequence is TGTGCCAGCAGTGAATCAGGCGGGAGCACAGATACGCAGTATTTT. Its protein product is CASSESGGSTDTQYF.